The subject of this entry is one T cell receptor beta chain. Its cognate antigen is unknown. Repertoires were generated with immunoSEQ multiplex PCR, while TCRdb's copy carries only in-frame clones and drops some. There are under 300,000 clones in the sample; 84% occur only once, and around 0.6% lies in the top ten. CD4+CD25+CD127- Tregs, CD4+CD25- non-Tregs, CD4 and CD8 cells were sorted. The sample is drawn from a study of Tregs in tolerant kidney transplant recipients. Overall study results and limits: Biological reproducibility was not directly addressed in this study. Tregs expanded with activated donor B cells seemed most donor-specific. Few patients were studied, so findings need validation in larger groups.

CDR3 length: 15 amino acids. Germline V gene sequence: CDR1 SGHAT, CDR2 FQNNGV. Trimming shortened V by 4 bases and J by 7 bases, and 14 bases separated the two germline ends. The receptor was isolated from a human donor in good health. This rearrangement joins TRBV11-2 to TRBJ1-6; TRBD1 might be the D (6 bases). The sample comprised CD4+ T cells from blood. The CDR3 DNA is TGTGCCAGCAGCTCTCCGGGACATCAGAATTCACCCCTCCACTTT. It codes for CASSSPGHQNSPLHF.